This T cell receptor beta chain is drawn from a study of cytomegalovirus exposure and HLA in healthy donors. Study-wide points: Later analysis identified several of the most significant clusters that appeared linked to common viral pathogens. Immune exposure data for these donors was limited to CMV serostatus.

Trimming took 4 bases from V and 5 from J, leaving 12 bases between them. Germline CDR1 is SGHRS and CDR2 is YFSETQ. The CDR3 consists of 14 residues. The PCR made use of 60 Vbeta and 13 Jbeta primers. The authors' processing: Per a later analysis, the number of unique TCR beta chains was roughly 80 million, of which some 9.9 million were shared. The method was immunoSEQ multiplex PCR; TCRdb's version includes in-frame clones alone and lacks a portion of them. The DNA gave D and trimming, while V, J and clone size come from that table. This table has 85,000 to 90,000 clones, around 85% appearing once. A remark on this clone: Antigen specificity is unknown.

This receptor was obtained from a man aged 40-55 years in good health and CMV-seropositive. V usage is TRBV5-1 and J usage is TRBJ2-2; tentatively, D is TRBD1 (6 bases). Source material: PBMCs. The CDR3 reads CASSPGQSTGELFF. The CDR3, as DNA: TGCGCCAGCAGCCCTGGACAGTCAACCGGGGAGCTGTTTTTT. The whole variable domain, remainder taken from reference TRBV5-1 and TRBJ2-2, is KAGVTQTPRYLIKTRGQQVTLSCSPISGHRSVSWYQQTPGQGLQFLFEYFSETQRNKGNFPGRFSGRQFSNSRSEMNVSTLELGDSALYLCASSPGQSTGELFFGEGSRLTVL.